This T cell receptor beta chain was documented in a study of T cells in Graves' hyperthyroidism and ophthalmopathy. The CDR3 is 15 residues long. V trimming: 2 bases; J trimming: 5 bases; junction bases outside the gene matches: 10. The germline CDR1 and CDR2 sequences are GTSNPN and SVGIG (reference sequence). Patients were excluded because of uncontrolled infection, other autoimmune disease, pregnancy or lactation. Amplified TCR beta CDR3 regions derived from RNA transcripts. First-round RT-PCR targeting the TCR CDR3 was performed with the HTBI primer set. TCRdb reprocessed the multiplex PCR reads via MiXCR and lists one record per CDR3 protein. The data hold under 350,000 distinct CDR3 sequences, with 21% observed a single time. This clonotype has ten or more counts.

The TCR sequence derives from a woman in her forties or fifties with Graves' hyperthyroidism. The rearrangement links TRBV30 to TRBJ2-3, with 7 bases that match TRBD1. Sequenced: blood. DNA for the CDR3: TGTGCCTGGAGTCTAGGACAGGCGTTAGAAGATACGCAGTATTTT. This gives the protein CAWSLGQALEDTQYF. Variable domain in full (rest from reference TRBV30 and TRBJ2-3): SQTIHQWPATLVQPVGSPLSLECTVEGTSNPNLYWYRQAAGRGLQLLFYSVGIGQISSEVPQNLSASRPQDRQFILSSKKLLLSDSGFYLCAWSLGQALEDTQYFGPGTRLTVL.